The T cell receptor (beta chain) described here comes from a study of TIL therapy for anti-PD-1-resistant metastatic lung cancer. As for the study in general: Median tumor PD-L1 proportion score was roughly 5.9%. Median tumor mutation burden was under 1.9 mutations per megabase.

Documented time point: pre-treatment sample, taken before nivolumab and TIL therapy. V lost 5 bases, J lost 4 bases, and 16 bases lay in between. CDR3 length: 14 amino acids. The germline V gene has CDR1 SGDLS and CDR2 YYNGEE. The immunoSEQ assay was v3. Using immunoSEQ multiplex PCR, the repertoire was profiled, and TCRdb retains in-frame clones only, with some absent. This table holds about 53,000 clones, over 70% found once. Study-level points and caveats: The baseline peripheral repertoire was partially replaced by infused TIL clonotypes that later decayed.

This clone was seen once. Its matching antigen is unknown. The chain is built from TRBV9 and TRBJ2-7; tentative D call: TRBD1 (7 bases). Specimen: blood, collected at baseline. This receptor was identified in a person aged 25-85 years with non-small cell lung cancer. CDR3 bases: TGTGCCAGCAGTCGACAGGGACTGGGGTACGAGCAGTACTTC. Residues: CASSRQGLGYEQYF.